These 29 T cell receptor beta chains originate from one sample sequenced in a study of T cell repertoires in cytomegalovirus infection. The antigens these receptors bind are not known. MiXCR, applied by TCRdb to the reads, yields one record per CDR3 protein. The data show hundreds of thousands of distinct CDR3 sequences, with 30% to 35% seen just once and 15% to 20% held by the top ten. The sequenced sample was cultured PBMCs, obtained from culture after CMV antigen stimulation. Every receptor here comes from a human donor in good health (CMV status not recorded). Some clones in this sample may be carry-over from other donors' samples.

This clonotype was observed many times. The chain employs TRBV7-9 and TRBJ2-3, with TRBD2 identical over 12 bases. The J segment lost 3 bases and the V segment lost 5 bases, leaving 3 bases of the junction unmatched. Germline CDR1 is SEHNR and CDR2 is FQNEAQ (reference sequence). The CDR3 covers 15 residues. CDR3 sequence: CASSRTSGATDTQYF. DNA for the CDR3: TGTGCCAGCAGCAGGACTAGCGGGGCGACAGATACGCAGTATTTT.

This chain joins TRBV5-6 and TRBJ2-1, with a tentative D call TRBD2 (6 bases). Germline V gives CDR1 SGHDT, CDR2 YYEEEE. Trimming pared 10 bases from V and 0 bases from J, leaving 14 bases between. The CDR3 sequence is 14 residues long. Here the CDR3 DNA reads TGTGCCTGTGCGAGGGGACTCTCCTACAATGAGCAGTTCTTC. Amino acid sequence: CACARGLSYNEQFF.

The chain carries TRBV7-6 and TRBJ2-3; D gene uncertain. In germline, CDR1 is SGHVS, CDR2 FNYEAQ. The V and J ends lost 9 bases and 4 bases respectively, with 11 bases between them. This CDR3 spans 12 amino acids. CDR3 loop: CARSEVPDTQYF. CDR3 coding DNA: TGTGCCAGGAGCGAGGTGCCAGATACGCAGTATTTT.

In this sample, this clonotype turned up many times. The chain combines TRBV7-2 with TRBJ2-5, with D perhaps matching TRBD2 (7 bases). The CDR3 is made up of 14 amino acids. Germline-derived CDR1 and CDR2 are SGHTA and FQGNSA. Deletions cut 3 bases from V and 4 bases from J, with 12 bases between. CDR3 sequence: CASSFRGAGETQYF. In nucleotides, the CDR3 is TGTGCCAGCAGCTTCCGGGGGGCCGGAGAGACCCAGTACTTC. The full variable domain, with the rest looked up from reference TRBV7-2 and TRBJ2-5, is GAGVSQSPSNKVTEKGKDVELRCDPISGHTALYWYRQSLGQGLEFLIYFQGNSAPDKSGLPSDRFSAERTGGSVSTLTIQRTQQEDSAVYLCASSFRGAGETQYFGPGTRLLVL.

This chain joins TRBV3-1 and TRBJ1-2; TRBD1 matches 8 bases. Germline V gene sequence: CDR1 LGHDT, CDR2 YNNKEL (reference sequence). The CDR3 runs to 15 residues. The V and J ends lost 0 bases and 8 bases, in that order; junction bases with no gene match: 8. The CDR3 sequence is CASSQDLDRASGYTF. CDR3 coding DNA: TGTGCCAGCAGCCAAGATTTGGACAGGGCGTCCGGCTACACCTTC. The full variable domain, rest sourced from reference TRBV3-1 and TRBJ1-2, is DTAVSQTPKYLVTQMGNDKSIKCEQNLGHDTMYWYKQDSKKFLKIMFSYNNKELIINETVPNRFSPKSPDKAHLNLHINSLELGDSAVYFCASSQDLDRASGYTFGSGTRLTVV.

The chain uses TRBV12-3 or TRBV12-4 and TRBJ2-7; 9 nucleotides line up with TRBD2. The CDR3 is 15 amino acids. Unmatched junction bases numbered 5, after V lost 0 bases and J lost 5 bases. CDR3 amino acids: CASSLASGRSHEQYF. The CDR3 DNA is TGTGCCAGCAGTTTAGCTAGCGGGAGAAGCCACGAGCAGTACTTC.

At least ten counts were recorded for this clonotype. The chain uses TRBV7-2 and TRBJ2-5, with unresolved D. V was shortened by 10 bases and J by 1 base, with 10 bases between the two germline ends. In germline, CDR1 is SGHTA, CDR2 FQGNSA. CDR3 length equals 12 residues. CDR3 in amino acids: CATSAIQETQYF. The CDR3 bases are TGTGCCACGTCGGCTATCCAAGAGACCCAGTACTTC.

A note on this clonotype: An end of the junction does not agree with germline; a read error may underlie this. The chain is built from TRBV10-2 and TRBJ1-1, with TRBD1 matching 7 bases. This CDR3 contains 14 residues. CDR1 and CDR2 from the germline V gene are WSHSY and SAAADI. In nucleotides, the CDR3 is TGCGCCAGCCGCGGCCCCTCTACCGGACAGGTTAATCTCTTT. Its translation: CASRGPSTGQVNLF.

J is TRBJ1-1 and V is TRBV7-6; tentative D call: TRBD1 (5 bases). Trimming removed 4 bases at V and 6 bases at J, with 15 bases between. Germline assignment: CDR1 SGHVS and CDR2 FNYEAQ. The CDR3 has 14 residues. As DNA, the CDR3 is TGTGCCAGCAGCTGGTTCGATCGGGGGGCTGAAGCTTTCTTT. This encodes CASSWFDRGAEAFF.

This clonotype was seen a few times. The chain employs TRBV19 and TRBJ2-1; TRBD2 matches 9 bases. With V trimmed by 3 bases and J by 5 bases, 2 bases remained unmatched. This CDR3 is built from 14 residues. Germline CDR1 and CDR2: LNHDA and SQIVND (reference sequence). Here the CDR3 DNA reads TGTGCCAGTAGTATCCTAGCGGGACACAATGAGCAGTTCTTC. Its translation is CASSILAGHNEQFF. Together with reference TRBV19 and TRBJ2-1, the CDR3 gives the full variable domain: DGGITQSPKYLFRKEGQNVTLSCEQNLNHDAMYWYRQDPGQGLRLIYYSQIVNDFQKGDIAEGYSVSREKKESFPLTVTSAQKNPTAFYLCASSILAGHNEQFFGPGTRLTVL.

This clonotype was recorded at least ten times. The chain carries TRBV7-2 and TRBJ2-5, with a possible D match to TRBD2 (5 bases). The CDR3 consists of 15 residues. Germline CDR1 is SGHTA and CDR2 is FQGNSA. The ends were cut back, 2 bases at V and 2 bases at J, with 12 bases in the middle. The CDR3 loop reads CASSLRSGIQETQYF. DNA of the CDR3: TGTGCCAGCAGCTTACGGAGCGGAATACAAGAGACCCAGTACTTC.

The chain carries TRBV14 and TRBJ1-2, with 9 bases matching TRBD1. The CDR3 consists of 15 residues. Germline CDR1 and CDR2: SGHDN and FVKESK. Trimming at V came to 4 bases and at J to 4 bases, leaving 7 bases not matched to a gene. The chain's CDR3 is CASSPYGTGIYGYTF. Here the CDR3 DNA reads TGTGCCAGCAGCCCTTACGGGACAGGGATCTATGGCTACACCTTC.

In its sample, this clonotype was seen a few times. The V and J genes are TRBV7-6 and TRBJ2-1, with 7 nucleotides matching TRBD1. Germline CDR1 reads SGHVS; CDR2 reads FNYEAQ. J gave up 8 bases and V 3 bases, and 7 bases lay outside the gene matches. The CDR3 has 14 residues. The CDR3, as DNA: TGTGCCAGCAGCTTCCCCGACAGGGCTGATGAGCAGTTCTTC. Amino acid sequence: CASSFPDRADEQFF.

V gene TRBV27 combines with J gene TRBJ2-7, with TRBD2 identical over 7 bases. The CDR3 loop spans 13 amino acids. From germline, CDR1 is MNHEY and CDR2 SMNVEV (reference sequence). V trimming: 5 bases; J trimming: 6 bases; junction bases outside the gene matches: 7. The CDR3 loop reads CASSMGRGGEQYF. DNA for the CDR3: TGTGCCAGCAGTATGGGGAGGGGCGGCGAGCAGTACTTC.

The gene calls are TRBV20-1 and TRBJ1-2, with D perhaps TRBD1 (6 bases). The V end lost 1 base, the J end lost 6 bases, and 12 bases lay between the germline ends. Germline CDR1 and CDR2: DFQATT and SNEGSKA (reference sequence). The CDR3 contains 13 residues. This chain's CDR3 is CSARGGQGDGYTF. For the CDR3, the DNA is TGCAGTGCTAGAGGGGGGCAGGGCGATGGCTACACCTTC.

The chain joins TRBV11-2 to TRBJ2-7; 8 positions match TRBD1. V lost 0 bases and J lost 4; bases outside the gene matches: 5. CDR3 length: 15 residues. Germline V gene lookup returns CDR1 SGHAT and CDR2 FQNNGV. The chain's CDR3 is CASSLDHRGSYEQYF. The CDR3 nucleotides read TGTGCCAGCAGCTTAGATCACAGGGGGTCGTACGAGCAGTACTTC.

The V call is TRBV20-1, the J call TRBJ2-3; maybe TRBD1 (6 bases). The V gene lost 6 bases and the J gene lost 3 bases, with 16 bases spanning the gap. The CDR3 is 14 amino acids. CDR1 is DFQATT, CDR2 SNEGSKA, per germline (reference sequence). The CDR3 protein is CSAGAQGLTDTQYF. CDR3 nucleotide sequence: TGCAGTGCGGGAGCACAGGGTCTAACAGATACGCAGTATTTT.

This clonotype was detected many times. The rearrangement joins TRBV12-3 or TRBV12-4 to TRBJ1-4; TRBD1 might be the D (5 bases). Trimming left V 7 bases short and J 6 bases short, with 12 bases between. The CDR3 covers 13 residues. The CDR3 DNA sequence: TGTGCCAGCACAAGGGGTACCTATGAAAAACTGTTTTTT. This codes for CASTRGTYEKLFF.

V is TRBV4-3 and J is TRBJ2-3; the D gene could be TRBD1 or TRBD2 (5 bases each). Germline-derived CDR1 and CDR2 are LGHNA and YSLEER. This CDR3 is built from 12 residues. V shed 3 bases and J shed 6 bases, with 7 bases lying between them. The CDR3 region is CASSHWGDTQYF. The CDR3 DNA sequence: TGCGCCAGCAGCCACTGGGGGGATACGCAGTATTTT.

This clonotype was counted many times. The genes are TRBV7-9 and TRBJ1-1; D is unclear. This CDR3 spans 14 amino acids. Germline V CDR1 and CDR2: SEHNR, FQNEAQ (reference sequence). The ends were cut back, 5 bases at V and 0 bases at J, with 10 bases in the middle. As DNA, the CDR3 is TGTGCCAGCAGCCCCCCCGGAGTGAACACTGAAGCTTTCTTT. The encoded protein is CASSPPGVNTEAFF.

The gene calls are TRBV2 and TRBJ2-3, with D perhaps TRBD2 (6 bases). The CDR3 spans 16 residues. Trimming shortened V by 3 bases and J by 0 bases, and 13 bases separated the two germline ends. Germline V gene data show CDR1 as SNHLY and CDR2 as FYNNEI. The CDR3 DNA reads as TGTGCCAGCAGTGATGGGGCGGGGCCTAGCACAGATACGCAGTATTTT. As protein: CASSDGAGPSTDTQYF.

The chain has TRBV7-6 and TRBJ2-3; perhaps TRBD1 as D (5 bases). Germline-derived CDR1 and CDR2 are SGHVS and FNYEAQ. Between the trimmed V and J ends, which lost 4 bases and 4 bases, there was a span of 15 bases. The CDR3 has 15 residues. CDR3 in amino acids: CASSSRQTTADTQYF. CDR3 DNA sequence: TGTGCCAGCAGCTCCCGACAGACGACGGCAGATACGCAGTATTTT.

V is TRBV20-1 and J is TRBJ2-7; D is unresolved. CDR1 DFQATT and CDR2 SNEGSKA come from the germline V gene (reference sequence). The CDR3 extends over 14 amino acids. The V and J ends lost 2 bases and 6 bases respectively, with 17 bases between them. The chain's CDR3 is CSARPSSKLGEQYF. The CDR3 nucleotides are TGCAGTGCTAGACCCAGTTCCAAGCTTGGCGAGCAGTACTTC.

For the CDR3, the DNA is TGCAGTGCTAAGGGTATCGGGGACAGGATATCTTATAGCAATCAGCCCCAGCATTTT. Its protein product is CSAKGIGDRISYSNQPQHF. This chain joins TRBV20-1 and TRBJ1-5, with TRBD1 identical over 8 bases. The V gene end was trimmed by 4 bases and the J gene end by 0 bases; junction bases not matched to a gene: 17. The CDR3 is made up of 19 amino acids. Germline V lookup: CDR1 DFQATT, CDR2 SNEGSKA (reference sequence).

A few counts support this clonotype. This chain joins TRBV27 and TRBJ2-1, with 8 positions matching TRBD1. J was trimmed by 7 bases and V by 2 bases; bases with no gene match: 13. The CDR3 contains 17 residues. Germline V CDR1 and CDR2: MNHEY, SMNVEV (reference sequence). The CDR3 protein is CASSLHLGQGDRNEQFF. The DNA of the CDR3 is TGTGCCAGCAGTTTACATTTAGGACAGGGAGATAGGAATGAGCAGTTCTTC.

This rearrangement joins TRBV28 to TRBJ1-3; D ambiguous. Germline V lookup: CDR1 MDHEN, CDR2 SYDVKM. V was trimmed by 3 bases and J by 0 bases, leaving 12 bases between them. This CDR3 has 16 residues. For the CDR3, the DNA is TGTGCCAGCAGTTTCGGCCCACGGGTCTCTGGAAACACCATATATTTT. Translation: CASSFGPRVSGNTIYF.

This clonotype was counted between two and nine times. This chain connects TRBV7-8 to TRBJ2-4, with 9 bases matching TRBD1. This CDR3 has 19 amino acids. CDR1 is SGHVS and CDR2 is FQNEAQ in the germline V gene. The trim removed 0 bases at V and 0 bases at J, leaving 9 bases unmatched. The CDR3, as DNA: TGTGCCAGCAGCTTAGCTGGTTGGGGACAGGGAATAGCCAAAAACATTCAGTACTTC. Protein sequence: CASSLAGWGQGIAKNIQYF.

Ten or more counts support this clonotype. The V and J genes are TRBV29-1 and TRBJ2-1; 9 nucleotides match TRBD1. V lost 0 bases, J lost 6 bases, and 9 bases stayed unmatched. Germline V gives CDR1 SQVTM, CDR2 ANQGSEA. This CDR3 spans 16 amino acids. The CDR3 DNA sequence: TGCAGCGTTGAAGATTGGGGACAGGGCTTGGTCAATGAGCAGTTCTTC. It translates to CSVEDWGQGLVNEQFF.

This rearrangement joins TRBV10-3 to TRBJ1-5; no clear D gene. The V end lost 3 bases, the J end lost 2 bases, and 14 bases lay between the germline ends. This CDR3 is built from 16 residues. Germline CDR1 reads ENHRY; CDR2 reads SYGVKD. CDR3 DNA sequence: TGTGCCATCAGTGACAGGACGAAGGACGGCAATCAGCCCCAGCATTTT. Protein product: CAISDRTKDGNQPQHF.